The clone carrying this TCR beta chain was counted many times. TCRdb redid the calling of the 5' RACE reads with MiXCR, one entry per CDR3 protein. The sample carries about 64,000 distinct CDR3 sequences, 4.9% recorded once. This CDR3 is built from 15 residues. Germline V gene sequence: CDR1 SGHAT, CDR2 FQNNGV. V was trimmed by 4 bases and J by 4 bases, leaving 16 bases between them. This sample was included in a study of early T cells in non-severe SARS-CoV-2 infection. Whole-study context: Sequencing input comprised bulk RNA from unsorted whole blood; chain pairing was not available.

This clonotype originated in an adult who was a healthcare worker with PCR-confirmed SARS-CoV-2 infection or an uninfected control (not recorded which). The sequencing input was whole blood. V and J are TRBV11-2 and TRBJ1-2, with unresolved D. The CDR3 protein is CASSSIQLTVYGYTF. As DNA, the CDR3 is TGTGCCAGCAGCTCGATACAGCTTACGGTCTATGGCTACACCTTC.